Sequencing of this T cell receptor beta chain was carried out in a study of blood T cell repertoires in COVID-19. Whole-study context: PBMCs, B-cell-depleted T cells, or T cells provided the cDNA or gDNA that made up the material.

Using immunoSEQ multiplex PCR, the repertoire was profiled, and TCRdb retains in-frame clones only, with some absent. The sample lists over 300,000 clones, around four fifths occurring once. Germline-derived CDR1 and CDR2 are MNHEY and SMNVEV (reference sequence). The length of the CDR3 is 13 residues. The junction had 1 base not matched to a gene; V was cut back by 8 bases and J by 5 bases. The sequenced material came from peripheral blood. The chain couples TRBV27 to TRBJ1-6; 9 bases are a match to TRBD1. This clonotype was sampled from a woman in her forties or fifties with acute or convalescent COVID-19. The CDR3 protein is CASRDRDNSPLHF. DNA of the CDR3: TGTGCCAGCCGGGACAGGGATAATTCACCCCTCCACTTT.